The 19 T cell receptor beta chains presented below share a single source sample, sequenced in a study of radiation and T cells in renal cell carcinoma (dated by TCRdb to about 2020). The sample's time point label, decoded: baseline pretreatment blood. The sample's treatment or condition, from its label and the paper: 15 Gy SBRT to primary tumor, nephrectomy 4 weeks later. Libraries were constructed by the immunoSEQ multiplex PCR assay. TCRdb mirrors the immuneACCESS table, restricted to in-frame sequences. Some clones are absent from its copies; in checked studies, under half trace to an unresolved V gene, and the reason for the others is unknown. The table for this sample lists about 140,000 clones; around four fifths of them were counted only once. The biggest ten clones account for approximately 24% of the sample. The input for sequencing was blood, taken from a patient whose treatment included radiotherapy and nephrectomy. These TCRs come from a woman aged 50 to 60 with renal cell carcinoma.

The V call is TRBV7-2, the J call TRBJ1-5; weak D call: TRBD1 (5 bases). Between the trimmed V and J ends, which lost 0 bases and 3 bases, there was a span of 18 bases. Germline V gene lookup returns CDR1 SGHTA and CDR2 FQGNSA. This CDR3 contains 18 residues. In nucleotides, the CDR3 is TGTGCCAGCAGCTTAGCTCCATTCGTCCAGGGTAACAATCAGCCCCAGCATTTT. Residues: CASSLAPFVQGNNQPQHF.

V is TRBV2 and J is TRBJ1-1, with D possibly being TRBD1 (5 bases). V was clipped by 3 bases and J by 4 bases, with 12 bases between them. CDR1 and CDR2 (germline): SNHLY, FYNNEI. The CDR3 is 14 residues long. The DNA of the CDR3 is TGTGCCAGCAGTGAGTCTAGGGGCTTCACTGAAGCTTTCTTT. It yields the protein CASSESRGFTEAFF. The whole variable domain, remainder taken from reference TRBV2 and TRBJ1-1, is EPEVTQTPSHQVTQMGQEVILRCVPISNHLYFYWYRQILGQKVEFLVSFYNNEISEKSEIFDDQFSVERPDGSNFTLKIRSTKLEDSAMYFCASSESRGFTEAFFGQGTRLTVV.

The CDR3 spells CASSVRDRGVEQYF. The CDR3 DNA reads as TGTGCCAGCAGCGTCCGGGACAGGGGTGTAGAGCAGTACTTC. The V and J genes are TRBV9 and TRBJ2-7; 10 positions match TRBD1. The CDR3 runs 14 residues. CDR1 SGDLS and CDR2 YYNGEE come from the germline V gene. With 2 bases clipped from V and 7 bases from J, the junction kept 6 bases outside the gene matches.

The V gene is TRBV5-4, the J gene TRBJ1-4; D might be TRBD1 (5 bases). The CDR3 runs to 17 residues. The germline V gene encodes CDR1 SGHNT and CDR2 YYREEE (reference sequence). Trimming shortened V by 1 base and J by 0 bases, and 13 bases separated the two germline ends. CDR3 sequence: CASSLSGDLATNEKLFF. In DNA form, the CDR3 reads TGTGCCAGCAGCTTGTCTGGGGACCTTGCAACTAATGAAAAACTGTTTTTT.

The chain couples TRBV27 to TRBJ2-7; D not resolved. Trimming removed 5 bases from V and 5 bases from J, with 19 bases in between. Germline assignment: CDR1 MNHEY and CDR2 SMNVEV (reference sequence). This CDR3 has 15 amino acids. CDR3 DNA: TGTGCCAGCAGTCCGATGGGATCGGGTATGCACGAGCAGTACTTC. Protein product: CASSPMGSGMHEQYF.

The chain has TRBV5-6 and TRBJ2-7; 9 nucleotides line up with TRBD1. V dropped 5 bases and J dropped 3; count of bases not matched to a gene: 6. The CDR3 contains 14 residues. The germline CDR1 and CDR2 sequences are SGHDT and YYEEEE. This CDR3 is CASRPGQGFYEQYF. Written as DNA, the CDR3 is TGTGCCAGCAGACCGGGACAGGGTTTCTACGAGCAGTACTTC.

The CDR3 protein is CASSQASGGAETQYF. The DNA for the CDR3 is TGCGCCAGCAGCCAAGCTAGCGGGGGGGCAGAGACCCAGTACTTC. The chain combines TRBV4-3 with TRBJ2-5; 12 nucleotides line up with TRBD2. The J segment lost 4 bases and the V segment lost 1 base, leaving 1 base of the junction unmatched. The CDR3 covers 15 residues. Germline V gene data show CDR1 as LGHNA and CDR2 as YSLEER.

The gene calls are TRBV7-2 and TRBJ1-5, with D uncertain. Germline V gene lookup returns CDR1 SGHTA and CDR2 FQGNSA. The length of the CDR3 is 14 residues. V was trimmed by 1 base and J by 3 bases, leaving 7 bases between them. CDR3 nucleotides: TGTGCCAGCAGCTTAGGGCAGATCAATCAGCCCCAGCATTTT. Residues: CASSLGQINQPQHF.

The chain combines TRBV18 with TRBJ1-5; D might be TRBD1 (6 bases). V was shortened by 5 bases and J by 2 bases, with 10 bases between the two germline ends. Germline CDR1 reads KGHSH; CDR2 reads LQKENI. The CDR3 consists of 14 residues. The CDR3 region is CASSRGGGNQPQHF. CDR3 nucleotides: TGTGCCAGCTCAAGGGGGGGCGGCAATCAGCCCCAGCATTTT.

The V gene is TRBV5-1, the J gene TRBJ1-2; D is undetermined. CDR1 and CDR2 (germline): SGHRS, YFSETQ. The V gene lost 1 base and the J gene lost 7 bases, with 17 bases spanning the gap. The CDR3 is 15 residues long. The CDR3 is CASSLTRFDGTGYTF. The CDR3 bases are TGCGCCAGCAGCTTGACAAGGTTCGACGGAACTGGCTACACCTTC.

The DNA of the CDR3 is TGTGCCAGCAGCCTCGGGTATAATGAAAAACTGTTTTTT. It encodes CASSLGYNEKLFF. The chain uses TRBV4-2 and TRBJ1-4; no clear D gene. The CDR3 consists of 13 residues. Looked up from germline, CDR1 is LGHNA and CDR2 is YNFKEQ. The V end was cut by 4 bases, the J end by 4 bases, with 7 bases between.

The chain employs TRBV4-1 and TRBJ2-1, with D possibly called TRBD1 or TRBD2 (5 bases each). Per germline, CDR1 MGHRA and CDR2 YSYEKL. V was trimmed by 0 bases and J by 9 bases, leaving 15 bases between them. The CDR3 covers 15 residues. CDR3 nucleotide sequence: TGCGCCAGCAGCCAAGAGGTGGGACCCCGGGGTGAGCAGTTCTTC. As protein: CASSQEVGPRGEQFF.

This clone was detected a few times. The chain has TRBV19 and TRBJ2-2, with 9 bases identical to TRBD1. Germline assignment: CDR1 LNHDA and CDR2 SQIVND (reference sequence). The CDR3 has 15 residues. V shed 6 bases, J shed 2 bases, and the junction held 4 bases outside the gene matches. The CDR3 DNA follows: TGTGCCAGTAGGGGGGACAGGGTAAACACCGGGGAGCTGTTTTTT. Translating it yields CASRGDRVNTGELFF.

The J gene is TRBJ1-2, the V gene TRBV6-5; a possible D gene is TRBD1 (5 bases). This CDR3 is built from 13 residues. In germline, CDR1 is MNHEY, CDR2 SVGAGI. V shed 2 bases and J shed 4 bases, with 8 bases lying between them. The CDR3 DNA follows: TGTGCCAGCAGTTACGACAGCCTCTATGGCTACACCTTC. Translating it yields CASSYDSLYGYTF.

V usage is TRBV9 and J usage is TRBJ2-7; 9 bases fit TRBD2. The CDR3 is 14 residues long. V lost 3 bases and J lost 3; bases outside the gene matches: 4. Germline CDR1 and CDR2: SGDLS and YYNGEE. Here the CDR3 DNA reads TGTGCCAGCAGCGGATCTAGCGGGGTCTACGAGCAGTACTTC. This gives the protein CASSGSSGVYEQYF.

The V gene is TRBV28, the J gene TRBJ1-5, with D possibly TRBD1 on 5 matching bases. In germline, CDR1 is MDHEN, CDR2 SYDVKM. Trimming took off 5 bases at V and 0 bases at J, with 8 bases between the two ends. The CDR3 loop spans 14 amino acids. The CDR3 protein is CASSRQSSNQPQHF. Written as DNA, the CDR3 is TGTGCCAGCAGTCGACAGAGTAGCAATCAGCCCCAGCATTTT.

The chain's CDR3 is CASTGLIIGQDNSPLHF. CDR3 DNA sequence: TGTGCCAGCACCGGCTTGATTATAGGACAGGATAATTCACCCCTCCACTTT. This chain joins TRBV7-2 and TRBJ1-6, with 7 bases fitting TRBD1. Germline V gene data show CDR1 as SGHTA and CDR2 as FQGNSA. CDR3 size: 17 residues. The V gene end was trimmed by 7 bases and the J gene end by 5 bases; junction bases not matched to a gene: 14.

The J gene is TRBJ2-7, the V gene TRBV7-2; no clear D gene. The CDR3 loop spans 14 amino acids. Deletions cut 1 base from V and 2 bases from J, with 9 bases between. Germline CDR1 reads SGHTA; CDR2 reads FQGNSA. This chain's CDR3 is CASSLETVTYEQYF. CDR3 nucleotides: TGTGCCAGCAGCTTAGAAACAGTTACCTACGAGCAGTACTTC.

CDR3 loop: CASSFDILGGSPLHF. The CDR3 bases are TGCGCCAGCAGTTTCGATATCTTAGGTGGTTCACCCCTCCACTTT. V gene TRBV5-1 combines with J gene TRBJ1-6; no reliable D call. The V end was cut by 5 bases, the J end by 9 bases, with 18 bases between. The V gene's germline CDR1 is SGHRS and CDR2 YFSETQ. CDR3 length equals 15 residues.